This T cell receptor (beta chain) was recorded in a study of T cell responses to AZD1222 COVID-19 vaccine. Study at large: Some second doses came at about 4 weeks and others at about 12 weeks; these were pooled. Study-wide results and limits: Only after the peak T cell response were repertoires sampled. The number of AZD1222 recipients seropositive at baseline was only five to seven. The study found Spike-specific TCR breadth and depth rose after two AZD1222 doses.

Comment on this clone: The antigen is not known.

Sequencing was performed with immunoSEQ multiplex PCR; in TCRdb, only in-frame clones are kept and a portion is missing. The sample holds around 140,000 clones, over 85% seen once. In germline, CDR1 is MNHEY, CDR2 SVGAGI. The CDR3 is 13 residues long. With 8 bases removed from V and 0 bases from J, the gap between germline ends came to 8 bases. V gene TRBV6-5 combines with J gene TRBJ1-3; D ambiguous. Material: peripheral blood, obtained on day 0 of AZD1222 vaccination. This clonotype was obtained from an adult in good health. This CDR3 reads CASLSLSGNTIYF. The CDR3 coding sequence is TGTGCCAGCCTCTCCCTCTCTGGAAACACCATATATTTT.